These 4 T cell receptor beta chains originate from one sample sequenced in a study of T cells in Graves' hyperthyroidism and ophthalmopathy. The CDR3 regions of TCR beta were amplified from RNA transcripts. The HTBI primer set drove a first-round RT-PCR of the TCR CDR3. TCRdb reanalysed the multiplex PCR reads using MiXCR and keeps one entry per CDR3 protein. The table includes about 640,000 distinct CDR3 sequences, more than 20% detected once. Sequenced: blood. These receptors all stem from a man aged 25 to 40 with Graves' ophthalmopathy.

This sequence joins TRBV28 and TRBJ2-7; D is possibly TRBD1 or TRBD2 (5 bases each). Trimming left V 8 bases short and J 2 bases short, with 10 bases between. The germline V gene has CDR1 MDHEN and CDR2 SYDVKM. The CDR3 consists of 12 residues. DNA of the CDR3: TGTGCCAGCGCAGGGACGACCTACGAGCAGTACTTC. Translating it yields CASAGTTYEQYF.

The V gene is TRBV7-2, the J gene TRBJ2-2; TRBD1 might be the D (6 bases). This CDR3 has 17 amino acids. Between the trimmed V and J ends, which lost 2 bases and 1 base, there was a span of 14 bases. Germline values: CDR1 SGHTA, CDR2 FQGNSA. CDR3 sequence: CASSLNPGTMNTGELFF. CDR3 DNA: TGTGCCAGCAGCTTAAACCCCGGGACAATGAACACCGGGGAGCTGTTTTTT.

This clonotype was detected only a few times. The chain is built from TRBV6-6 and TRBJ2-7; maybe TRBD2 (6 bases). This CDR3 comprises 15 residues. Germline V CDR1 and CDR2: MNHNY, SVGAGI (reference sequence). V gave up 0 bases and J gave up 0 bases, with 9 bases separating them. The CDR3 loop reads CASSYSTRSSYEQYF. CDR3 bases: TGTGCCAGCAGTTACTCGACTAGGAGCTCCTACGAGCAGTACTTC.

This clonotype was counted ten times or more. CDR3 in amino acids: CASSLALGQLNTEAFF. The CDR3 nucleotides are TGCGCCAGCAGCTTGGCCTTAGGACAGTTGAACACTGAAGCTTTCTTT. The V gene is TRBV5-1, the J gene TRBJ1-1, with D possibly being TRBD1 (6 bases). Trimming pared 0 bases from V and 0 bases from J, leaving 12 bases between. The CDR3 runs to 16 residues. CDR1 and CDR2 (germline): SGHRS, YFSETQ.